The rows below give T cell receptor beta chains drawn from one sample of a study of CD8+ T cells in alopecia areata. TCRdb's table, derived via immunoSEQ multiplex PCR, lists solely in-frame clones and lacks some. The sample has about 210,000 clones, around 43% seen once. Sequenced material: CD4+ T cells sorted from blood, taken between weeks 36 and 40, from a patient treated with tofacitinib. The receptors come from a human donor with alopecia areata. The CDR3 runs from the conserved cysteine through the conserved F or W. D genes are given only for firm matches. The listing skips clone size in some rows; elsewhere it reads once, few, many or a size class.

>NA|few|TRBJ2-5|TRBV4-1
CASSPAGTYQETQYF
TGCGCCAGCAGCCCAGCGGGGACATATCAAGAGACCCAGTACTTC
>NA|once|TRBJ2-7|TRBV6-5
CASSSDHAYEQYF
TGTGCCAGCAGCTCGGACCACGCCTACGAGCAGTACTTC
>NA|NA|TRBJ2-7|TRBV6-9
CASSYVAPHGHEQYF
TGTGCCAGCAGTTACGTTGCACCACACGGTCACGAGCAGTACTTC
>TRBD1|NA|TRBJ1-1|TRBV14
CASSHRGVGTEAFF
TGTGCCAGCAGTCACAGGGGGGTCGGGACTGAAGCTTTCTTT
>NA|NA|TRBJ2-3|TRBV11-2
CASSSLGLRPDTQYF
TGTGCCAGCAGCTCCCTCGGACTCCGTCCAGATACGCAGTATTTT
>NA|NA|TRBJ2-3|TRBV4-2
CASSQDYPDTQYF
TGTGCCAGCAGCCAAGATTACCCAGATACGCAGTATTTT
>NA|NA|TRBJ1-1|TRBV15
CATSRDLFGGTEAFF
TGTGCCACCAGCAGAGATCTCTTCGGGGGAACTGAAGCTTTCTTT
>NA|once|TRBJ2-2|TRBV2
CASRNTGELFF
TGTGCCAGCCGGAACACCGGGGAGCTGTTTTTT
>TRBD2|NA|TRBJ2-7|TRBV4-2
CASSQVVGTSGRRSYEQYF
TGTGCCAGCAGCCAAGTCGTGGGAACTAGCGGGAGGAGGTCCTACGAGCAGTACTTC
>NA|NA|TRBJ2-5|TRBV28
CASRRTAQETQYF
TGTGCCAGCAGACGGACAGCCCAAGAGACCCAGTACTTC
>TRBD1|once|TRBJ2-7|TRBV5-1
CASSPILSTGGHLYEQYF
TGCGCCAGCAGCCCGATTCTTTCCACAGGGGGCCACCTTTACGAGCAGTACTTC
>NA|many|TRBJ2-7|TRBV7-2
CASSPDGLETYEQYF
TGTGCCAGCAGCCCAGATGGTCTAGAGACTTACGAGCAGTACTTC
>NA|NA|TRBJ2-1|TRBV9
CASSVSFHNEQFF
TGTGCCAGCAGCGTCTCCTTTCACAATGAGCAGTTCTTC
>TRBD2|NA|TRBJ2-5|TRBV5-1
CASSKWTSGDQETQYF
TGCGCCAGCAGCAAATGGACTAGCGGGGACCAAGAGACCCAGTACTTC
>NA|many|TRBJ1-2|TRBV27
CASSLSPRQNYGYTF
TGTGCCAGCAGCCTTTCGCCCAGACAGAACTATGGCTACACCTTC
>TRBD2|once|TRBJ2-1|TRBV28
CASSLRAGGPFNEQFF
TGTGCCAGCAGTTTACGCGCGGGAGGGCCATTCAATGAGCAGTTCTTC
>NA|few|TRBJ2-7|TRBV5-1
CASTSWGIPPYEQYF
TGCGCCAGCACCTCTTGGGGTATACCTCCCTACGAGCAGTACTTC
>TRBD1|NA|TRBJ1-1|TRBV30
CAGGTEYEAFF
TGTGCCGGGGGGACAGAATATGAAGCTTTCTTT
>TRBD2|NA|TRBJ2-5|TRBV9
CASSVDSGRGETQYF
TGTGCCAGCAGCGTAGATAGCGGGAGGGGAGAGACCCAGTACTTC
>NA|few|TRBJ2-1|TRBV18
CASSRLASYNEQFF
TGTGCCAGCTCACGCCTAGCCTCCTACAATGAGCAGTTCTTC
>NA|few|TRBJ2-7|TRBV20-1
CSAWTAREQYF
TGCAGTGCGTGGACAGCACGCGAGCAGTACTTC
>TRBD1|NA|TRBJ2-5|TRBV27
CASSRTGVFGETQYF
TGTGCCAGCAGTCGGACAGGGGTGTTTGGAGAGACCCAGTACTTC
>TRBD1|NA|TRBJ2-6|TRBV18
CASSPGTGLSGANVLTF
TGTGCCAGCTCACCCGGGACAGGGCTCTCTGGGGCCAACGTCCTGACTTTC